The clone carrying this TCR beta chain has just a few counts. This sample was included in a study of Ad26.COV2.S vaccination and SARS-CoV-2 variants. About the research overall: A COV1001 Ad26.COV2.S trial-arm participant provided the sample.

Specified treatment: some 20 received Ad26.COV2.S at low or high dose, single or two shots; 5 received placebo; per-sample allocation not given. Sampling occurred on day 63 after the first vaccine or placebo injection. V was trimmed by 9 bases and J by 4 bases, leaving 12 bases between them. The CDR3 totals 12 residues. Germline CDR1 and CDR2: LNHDA and SQIVND (reference sequence). Assay used: immunoSEQ multiplex PCR; TCRdb lists only in-frame clones, some missing. The sample gives some 370,000 clones, around 82% of which show up once; about 8% is in the top ten. The TCR sequence derives from a person aged 18 to 65 who received the Ad26.COV2.S COVID-19 vaccine or a placebo. J is TRBJ2-5 and V is TRBV19, with D perhaps given as TRBD1 or TRBD2 (5 bases each). This sample comprised peripheral blood, obtained in a trial of Ad26.COV2.S vaccine versus placebo. CDR3 coding DNA: TGTGCCAGCGAGGGGTGGGGAGAGACCCAGTACTTC. Amino acids: CASEGWGETQYF.